The 15 T cell receptor beta chains below come from one sample, sequenced in a study of T-cell reconstitution after alpha-beta-depleted transplantation in children (dated by TCRdb to 2016 to 2018). The receptor library was made with PCR. Reads for this sample came from an Illumina HiSeq 2500. TCR library preparation used molecular barcoding, with unique molecular identifiers applied to normalize quantification of the TCRbeta repertoire. Starting from the raw public reads, TCRdb applied fastp trimming at Q25, assembled clones with MiXCR and retained in-frame beta chains. Identical CDR3 proteins give one entry, which carries the most common genes and DNA. The sample table contains fewer than 120,000 distinct CDR3 sequences; only one count was recorded for under 13% of them. Clones ranked in the top ten supply approximately 8% of the sample. This sample comprised PBMCs from the stem cell graft donor, obtained from the stem cell graft. Receptors originate from a human donor who donated a stem cell graft to a child with acute lymphoblastic leukemia.

This clonotype was seen many times. The chain employs TRBV5-1 and TRBJ1-6, with D unresolved. Germline assignment: CDR1 SGHRS and CDR2 YFSETQ. The V gene lost 5 bases and the J gene lost 10 bases, with 16 bases spanning the gap. CDR3 size: 14 residues. Here the CDR3 reads CASRLSREFSPLHF. The CDR3 DNA reads TGCGCCAGCAGGTTGTCCAGAGAATTCTCACCCCTCCACTTT.

This clonotype was observed many times. The V call is TRBV12-3 or TRBV12-4, the J call TRBJ2-3; D gene ambiguous. V gave up 7 bases and J gave up 3 bases, with 26 bases separating them. There are 18 residues in the CDR3. CDR3 protein: CASTGRPTATFYTDTQYF. The CDR3 DNA is TGTGCCAGCACCGGGCGGCCCACCGCGACCTTTTATACAGATACGCAGTATTTT.

This clonotype was found many times. The V call is TRBV5-1, the J call TRBJ2-5; no reliable D call. V lost 2 bases and J lost 5, with 10 bases in between. Germline loops: CDR1 SGHRS, CDR2 YFSETQ. The CDR3 runs 13 residues. CDR3 DNA: TGCGCCAGCAGCTTCGAAGGGTTGGAGACCCAGTACTTC. Translation gives CASSFEGLETQYF. Full variable domain (outside the CDR3, taken from reference TRBV5-1 and TRBJ2-5): KAGVTQTPRYLIKTRGQQVTLSCSPISGHRSVSWYQQTPGQGLQFLFEYFSETQRNKGNFPGRFSGRQFSNSRSEMNVSTLELGDSALYLCASSFEGLETQYFGPGTRLLVL.

This clonotype has ten or more counts. V is TRBV4-3 and J is TRBJ1-2; D is unclear. V shed 0 bases and J shed 3 bases, with 11 bases lying between them. Germline CDR1 and CDR2: LGHNA and YSLEER. The CDR3 totals 15 residues. CDR3 region: CASSQDRGGDYGYTF. The CDR3 bases are TGCGCCAGCAGCCAAGATCGAGGTGGGGACTATGGCTACACCTTC.

This clonotype occurred many times. The chain joins TRBV7-3 to TRBJ2-1; D ambiguous. V lost 5 bases and J lost 2, with 10 bases in between. Germline V gene lookup returns CDR1 SGHTA and CDR2 FQGTGA. The CDR3 is 14 residues long. CDR3 residues: CASSPAVTYNEQFF. Written as DNA, the CDR3 is TGTGCCAGCAGCCCTGCGGTAACCTACAATGAGCAGTTCTTC.

This clonotype was observed many times. The chain is built from TRBV7-6 and TRBJ2-2; 7 nucleotides agree with TRBD2. V lost 3 bases, J lost 6 bases, and 7 bases stayed unmatched. The CDR3 consists of 15 residues. CDR1 and CDR2 (germline): SGHVS, FNYEAQ. CDR3 protein: CASSFGASGAGELFF. As DNA, the CDR3 is TGTGCCAGCAGCTTCGGAGCTAGCGGTGCCGGGGAGCTGTTTTTT. The full variable domain, in which reference TRBV7-6 and TRBJ2-2 provide the parts outside the CDR3, is GAGVSQSPRYKVTKRGQDVALRCDPISGHVSLYWYRQALGQGPEFLTYFNYEAQQDKSGLPNDRFSAERPEGSISTLTIQRTEQRDSAMYRCASSFGASGAGELFFGEGSRLTVL.

This clonotype appeared many times. The V and J genes are TRBV20-1 and TRBJ1-1; maybe TRBD1 (6 bases). The V gene lost 1 base and the J gene lost 1 base, with 19 bases spanning the gap. The CDR3 length is 17 residues. The germline CDR1 and CDR2 sequences are DFQATT and SNEGSKA (reference sequence). As DNA, the CDR3 is TGCAGTGCTAGAGTGAGGGGCAGGGGAGGACGGAACACTGAAGCTTTCTTT. This translates into CSARVRGRGGRNTEAFF.

In this sample, this clonotype turned up many times. The chain uses TRBV20-1 and TRBJ1-5, with 8 bases matching TRBD1. This CDR3 contains 13 residues. Unmatched junction bases numbered 5, after V lost 6 bases and J lost 4 bases. Per the germline V gene, CDR1 is DFQATT and CDR2 is SNEGSKA (reference sequence). CDR3 in DNA: TGCAGTGCGACGGACAGGGAGAATCAGCCCCAGCATTTT. Protein sequence: CSATDRENQPQHF.

This clonotype was observed at least ten times. The chain uses TRBV20-1 and TRBJ2-1; TRBD2 aligns across 9 bases. CDR3 length equals 16 residues. Germline CDR1 and CDR2: DFQATT and SNEGSKA (reference sequence). V gave up 3 bases and J gave up 8 bases; unmatched junction bases: 14. In DNA, the CDR3 is TGCAGTGCTAGCTGGGGGTCTAGCGGGACTGGGGATGAGCAGTTCTTC. Its protein is CSASWGSSGTGDEQFF.

This clonotype has only a few counts. The rearrangement joins TRBV27 to TRBJ2-7; D possibly corresponds to TRBD1 (5 bases). V dropped 3 bases and J dropped 1 base, with 10 bases sitting between them. The CDR3 runs to 14 residues. CDR1 is MNHEY, CDR2 SMNVEV, per germline (reference sequence). Here the CDR3 reads CASSFQGLSYEQYF. The CDR3 nucleotides read TGTGCCAGCAGTTTTCAGGGCCTATCCTACGAGCAGTACTTC.

In this sample, this clonotype turned up many times. The chain carries TRBV7-2 and TRBJ2-5; D tentatively fits TRBD1 or TRBD2 (6 bases each). Germline CDR1 and CDR2: SGHTA and FQGNSA. The CDR3 spans 13 residues. V dropped 11 bases and J dropped 4 bases, with 17 bases sitting between them. The CDR3 here is CACARDTLETQYF. CDR3 DNA sequence: TGTGCCTGTGCGCGGGACACCCTAGAGACCCAGTACTTC.

The table lists this clonotype with many counts. CDR3 DNA sequence: TGTGCCTGGAGTGTAGGGGTCGAGCAGTACTTC. Amino acid sequence: CAWSVGVEQYF. The chain recombines TRBV30 with TRBJ2-7, with D perhaps matching TRBD1 (5 bases). Between the trimmed V and J ends, which lost 0 bases and 6 bases, there was a span of 6 bases. CDR3 size: 11 residues. The germline gives CDR1 GTSNPN, CDR2 SVGIG (reference sequence). The full variable domain, with the rest looked up from reference TRBV30 and TRBJ2-7, is SQTIHQWPATLVQPVGSPLSLECTVEGTSNPNLYWYRQAAGRGLQLLFYSVGIGQISSEVPQNLSASRPQDRQFILSSKKLLLSDSGFYLCAWSVGVEQYFGPGTRLTVT.

The sample holds many counts of this clonotype. V gene TRBV5-6 combines with J gene TRBJ1-5; D uncertain. Germline loops: CDR1 SGHDT, CDR2 YYEEEE. Between the trimmed V and J ends, which lost 1 base and 0 bases, there was a span of 14 bases. This CDR3 is 17 amino acids long. The CDR3 DNA is TGTGCCAGCAGCTTGAGTCCCAGGCCAAATAGCAATCAGCCCCAGCATTTT. This translates into CASSLSPRPNSNQPQHF.

This clonotype was observed at least ten times. A clone one base away is much larger, so this may be a read error. The chain has TRBV5-5 and TRBJ2-2; TRBD2 is a possible D gene (6 bases). The germline V gene encodes CDR1 SGHKS and CDR2 YYEKEE (reference sequence). CDR3 length: 16 amino acids. The CDR3 nucleotides read TGTTCCAGCAGCTTGTTAGCGGACCTAAACACCGGGGAGCTGTTTTTT. It translates to CSSSLLADLNTGELFF.

This clonotype appeared many times. The chain combines TRBV27 with TRBJ1-6; a weak D match, TRBD1 (5 bases). V was shortened by 0 bases and J by 10 bases, with 13 bases between the two germline ends. CDR3 length: 15 residues. The germline V gene has CDR1 MNHEY and CDR2 SMNVEV (reference sequence). DNA for the CDR3: TGTGCCAGCAGTTTATCAGGGCAGGGCGGATCACCCCTCCACTTT. This sequence encodes CASSLSGQGGSPLHF.